A selection of T cell receptor beta chains follows, all from one sample in a study of OX40 agonist ivuxolimab in advanced cancers. Sequencing used immunoSEQ multiplex PCR; TCRdb keeps in-frame clones, though not all of them. The sample has 70,000 to 80,000 clones, about 85% seen once. The sequencing used CD4+ or CD8+ T cells sorted from blood, collected in a trial of the OX40 agonist ivuxolimab. These receptors were taken from an adult with an advanced solid tumor such as melanoma, head and neck, liver or kidney cancer. Both conserved end residues are part of each CDR3. D genes are given only for firm matches. The size of a clone is reported for some rows only, either as once, few or many, or as a class for expanded clones.

v_call	clone_size	d_call	j_call	cdr3_length	cdr3_nt	cdr3_aa
TRBV6-5	.	TRBD1	TRBJ1-3	14	TGTGCCAGCACCCAGGGGGCCACTGGAAACACCATATATTTT	CASTQGATGNTIYF
TRBV30	.	.	TRBJ2-7	12	TGTGCCTGGGACAGGAGCTCCTACGAGCAGTACTTC	CAWDRSSYEQYF
TRBV28	few	TRBD2	TRBJ2-3	14	TGTGCCAGCAGTCCCGGGACTAACACGGATACGCAGTATTTT	CASSPGTNTDTQYF
TRBV7-6	.	.	TRBJ1-1	14	TGTGCCAGCAGCTCCCGGGGGAGGAACACTGAAGCTTTCTTT	CASSSRGRNTEAFF
TRBV12-5	.	TRBD2	TRBJ2-2	14	TGTGCTAGTGGTTCCGGCGGGAGCGCCGGGGAGCTGTTTTTT	CASGSGGSAGELFF
TRBV19	few	.	TRBJ1-5	16	TGTGCCAGTAGTACACAGGGAATGGAGAGCAATCAGCCCCAGCATTTT	CASSTQGMESNQPQHF
TRBV19	.	.	TRBJ2-5	13	TGTGCCAGTAGAAGACAGCAACAAGAGACCCAGTACTTC	CASRRQQQETQYF
TRBV27	.	.	TRBJ1-1	16	TGTGCCAGCAGTTTAGGGAGACCTACTCTGAACACTGAAGCTTTCTTT	CASSLGRPTLNTEAFF
TRBV7-8	.	.	TRBJ2-5	12	TGTGCCAGCAGCTTAGTCTCGGGGACCCAGTACTTC	CASSLVSGTQYF
TRBV7-3	.	.	TRBJ2-7	12	TGTGCCAGCAGCTTAGGGAGCCACGAGCAGTACTTC	CASSLGSHEQYF
TRBV9	.	.	TRBJ1-1	16	TGTGCCAGCAGCGTAGCACCCAGGGGAGGGACCACTGAAGCTTTCTTT	CASSVAPRGGTTEAFF
TRBV9	.	TRBD2	TRBJ2-2	14	TGTGCCAGCAGCGTAGGGCTAGCGGGAGGAGAGCTGTTTTTT	CASSVGLAGGELFF
TRBV5-6	few	.	TRBJ2-7	15	TGTGCCAGCAGCTTGTGGGGGCTGTGGACGGACGAGCAGTACTTC	CASSLWGLWTDEQYF